This T cell receptor (beta chain) is from a study of identifying expanded T cells in peripheral blood. Produced via immunoSEQ multiplex PCR; TCRdb's table is partial and in-frame only. The sample records about 90,000 clones, 86% being singletons. CDR1 MNHEY and CDR2 SVGAGI come from the germline V gene. V was pared by 7 bases and J by 3 bases, with 15 bases between. The CDR3 is 15 residues long. The rearrangement uses TRBV6-5 and TRBJ2-2, with D possibly TRBD2 on 7 matching bases. The source of this sequence is a person between 18 and 75 years old in good health. Sequencing used blood. CDR3 in amino acids: CASTRGGGYTGELFF. CDR3 DNA sequence: TGTGCCAGCACCCGTGGGGGGGGCTACACCGGGGAGCTGTTTTTT.